The 20 T cell receptor beta chains below come from one sample, sequenced in a study of blood T cell repertoires in COVID-19. This table comes from immunoSEQ multiplex PCR, and its TCRdb copy is limited to in-frame clones, with some not included. The data hold around 330,000 clones, with approximately 88% observed a single time. The sample consisted of PBMCs or T cells enriched from blood (not recorded which). The source is a man in his 60s who had recovered from COVID-19.

The genes are TRBV6-6 and TRBJ2-3; tentatively, D is TRBD1 (5 bases). The CDR3 is made up of 14 amino acids. Trimming removed 6 bases from V and 2 bases from J, with 12 bases in between. Germline V gene sequence: CDR1 MNHNY, CDR2 SVGAGI (reference sequence). The CDR3 loop is CASSSSTVTDTQYF. In DNA, the CDR3 is TGTGCCAGCAGCTCTTCGACAGTCACAGATACGCAGTATTTT.

The chain joins TRBV20-1 to TRBJ1-4; possibly TRBD1 for D (6 bases). Per germline, CDR1 DFQATT and CDR2 SNEGSKA (reference sequence). The CDR3 contains 11 residues. The ends were cut back, 2 bases at V and 8 bases at J, with 6 bases in the middle. Here the CDR3 reads CSARTGEKLFF. CDR3 DNA sequence: TGCAGTGCTAGAACAGGGGAAAAACTGTTTTTT.

V gene TRBV18 combines with J gene TRBJ2-7, with 8 bases aligning to TRBD2. The junction had 9 bases not matched to a gene; V was cut back by 2 bases and J by 0 bases. The CDR3 runs 17 residues. Germline-derived CDR1 and CDR2 are KGHSH and LQKENI. CDR3: CASSPSLAGQSSYEQYF. As DNA, the CDR3 is TGTGCCAGCTCACCATCCCTAGCGGGTCAGAGCTCCTACGAGCAGTACTTC.

The chain recombines TRBV4-1 with TRBJ1-2, with D possibly being TRBD1 (5 bases). The CDR3 consists of 15 residues. Between the trimmed V and J ends, which lost 0 bases and 8 bases, there was a span of 16 bases. Looked up from germline, CDR1 is MGHRA and CDR2 is YSYEKL. In DNA form, the CDR3 reads TGCGCCAGCAGCCAAGATGGGCAGGGTTTCGGCGGCTACACCTTC. This sequence encodes CASSQDGQGFGGYTF.

This clone occurred once. V and J are TRBV19 and TRBJ1-1; D gene ambiguous. Trimming removed 9 bases at V and 4 bases at J, with 15 bases between. CDR1 is LNHDA and CDR2 is SQIVND in the germline V gene (reference sequence). The CDR3 runs to 13 residues. The CDR3 region is CASSPNNPTEAFF. The DNA for the CDR3 is TGTGCCAGCTCCCCAAACAATCCCACTGAAGCTTTCTTT.

This chain joins TRBV6-5 and TRBJ2-7; D possibly corresponds to TRBD1 (6 bases). There are 16 residues in the CDR3. V shed 0 bases and J shed 2 bases, with 14 bases lying between them. Germline CDR1 reads MNHEY; CDR2 reads SVGAGI. Here the CDR3 reads CASSYSVGAEAYEQYF. CDR3 coding DNA: TGTGCCAGCAGTTACTCGGTGGGGGCAGAGGCCTACGAGCAGTACTTC.

The chain employs TRBV28 and TRBJ1-1; D unclear. Between the trimmed V and J ends, which lost 3 bases and 8 bases, there was a span of 10 bases. The CDR3 contains 12 residues. CDR1 MDHEN and CDR2 SYDVKM come from the germline V gene. The CDR3 coding sequence is TGTGCCAGCAGTTTGCTACTGCGCGAAGCTTTCTTT. It yields the protein CASSLLLREAFF.

This rearrangement joins TRBV2 to TRBJ2-7; 10 bases align to TRBD1. The CDR3 runs 14 residues. J gave up 2 bases and V 7 bases, and 5 bases lay outside the gene matches. Germline-derived CDR1 and CDR2 are SNHLY and FYNNEI. The DNA for the CDR3 is TGTGCCAGCACCCTGGACAGGGGGACCTACGAGCAGTACTTC. Translation: CASTLDRGTYEQYF. Looking up the rest from reference TRBV2 and TRBJ2-7 gives the full variable domain: EPEVTQTPSHQVTQMGQEVILRCVPISNHLYFYWYRQILGQKVEFLVSFYNNEISEKSEIFDDQFSVERPDGSNFTLKIRSTKLEDSAMYFCASTLDRGTYEQYFGPGTRLTVT.

The V and J genes are TRBV28 and TRBJ2-2; 9 bases are shared with TRBD1. The CDR3 consists of 15 residues. Germline V gives CDR1 MDHEN, CDR2 SYDVKM. After removal of 4 bases from V and 3 bases from J, the junction contained 3 bases not matched to a gene. CDR3 loop: CASSYRDRDTGELFF. CDR3 DNA: TGTGCCAGCAGTTACCGGGACAGGGACACCGGGGAGCTGTTTTTT.

The J gene is TRBJ1-2, the V gene TRBV2; the D gene is possibly TRBD1 (5 bases). Per germline, CDR1 SNHLY and CDR2 FYNNEI. Trimming removed 6 bases at V and 7 bases at J, with 15 bases between. The CDR3 totals 13 residues. CDR3 DNA: TGTGCCAGCAGCCAGGGAAGTGGATTTGGCTACACCTTC. Translation: CASSQGSGFGYTF.

The V and J genes are TRBV11-3 and TRBJ2-5, with 13 bases fitting TRBD2. Looked up from germline, CDR1 is SGHNT and CDR2 is YENEEA. The J segment lost 5 bases and the V segment lost 5 bases, leaving 11 bases of the junction unmatched. There are 17 residues in the CDR3. As DNA, the CDR3 is TGTGCCAGCAGCCCCGGACTAGCGGGAGCTGTGGGGGAGACCCAGTACTTC. Translating gives CASSPGLAGAVGETQYF.

The V call is TRBV4-3, the J call TRBJ1-1, with D unresolved. Germline V gene data show CDR1 as LGHNA and CDR2 as YSLEER. This CDR3 comprises 14 residues. Trimming removed 1 base from V and 4 bases from J, with 10 bases in between. The chain's CDR3 is CASSQVGLGTEAFF. The CDR3 nucleotides are TGCGCCAGCAGCCAAGTAGGTCTAGGCACTGAAGCTTTCTTT.

V and J are TRBV7-2 and TRBJ1-2, with D possibly being TRBD1 (6 bases). Germline V gene sequence: CDR1 SGHTA, CDR2 FQGNSA. The CDR3 runs 15 residues. V lost 1 base to trimming and J lost 5 bases, with 14 bases between them. The CDR3 reads CASSLVGGRGYGYTF. CDR3 sequence (DNA): TGTGCCAGCAGCTTAGTGGGCGGCAGGGGTTATGGCTACACCTTC.

The chain employs TRBV7-3 and TRBJ2-7; TRBD1 matches 7 bases. CDR1 is SGHTA and CDR2 is FQGTGA in the germline V gene. Unmatched junction bases numbered 2, after V lost 2 bases and J lost 4 bases. The CDR3 spans 13 residues. Written as DNA, the CDR3 is TGTGCCAGCAGCTTAGGGACAGTATACGAGCAGTACTTC. This sequence encodes CASSLGTVYEQYF.

The genes are TRBV19 and TRBJ2-7; possible D gene TRBD2, 5 bases. V was cut by 4 bases and J by 3 bases, with 16 bases left in between. The CDR3 runs 15 residues. Looked up from germline, CDR1 is LNHDA and CDR2 is SQIVND (reference sequence). The DNA of the CDR3 is TGTGCCAGTAGTACTAGACAAGGGAGAGTCTACGAGCAGTACTTC. As protein: CASSTRQGRVYEQYF.

This clone was counted once. The rearrangement links TRBV28 to TRBJ2-1; 10 bases map to TRBD2. Unmatched junction bases numbered 8, after V lost 5 bases and J lost 13 bases. This CDR3 has 13 amino acids. The germline CDR1 and CDR2 sequences are MDHEN and SYDVKM. This chain's CDR3 is CASSNTGLADQFF. DNA for the CDR3: TGTGCCAGCAGTAATACTGGACTAGCGGATCAGTTCTTC.

This sequence joins TRBV25-1 and TRBJ2-2; 7 bases are shared with TRBD2. The CDR3 contains 15 residues. V gave up 4 bases and J gave up 4 bases; unmatched junction bases: 6. CDR1 is MGHDK and CDR2 is SYGVNS in the germline V gene. CDR3 in DNA: TGTGCCAGCAGTGGAGTAGGACTAGGCACCGGGGAGCTGTTTTTT. Residues: CASSGVGLGTGELFF.

This chain joins TRBV5-4 and TRBJ1-2; perhaps TRBD1 as D (5 bases). This CDR3 is built from 12 residues. Germline V gives CDR1 SGHNT, CDR2 YYREEE (reference sequence). V lost 9 bases to trimming and J lost 0 bases, with 9 bases between them. CDR3 sequence: CATQGSNYGYTF. The CDR3, as DNA: TGTGCCACGCAGGGTTCTAACTATGGCTACACCTTC.

The V and J genes are TRBV7-3 and TRBJ2-2, with TRBD2 matching 7 bases. V gave up 1 base and J gave up 4 bases; unmatched junction bases: 9. There are 17 residues in the CDR3. The germline gives CDR1 SGHTA, CDR2 FQGTGA. CDR3 sequence reads: CASSLNSGNAATGELFF. The CDR3 DNA reads as TGTGCCAGCAGCTTAAACAGCGGGAACGCGGCCACCGGGGAGCTGTTTTTT.

The rearrangement joins TRBV9 to TRBJ2-7; 7 nucleotides match TRBD1. Germline V CDR1 and CDR2: SGDLS, YYNGEE. The CDR3 runs to 15 residues. J lost 3 bases, V lost 2 bases, and 8 bases had no gene match. This CDR3 reads CASSVGRGTYYEQYF. For the CDR3, the DNA is TGTGCCAGCAGCGTGGGCAGGGGGACGTACTACGAGCAGTACTTC. Filled out from reference TRBV9 and TRBJ2-7, the complete variable domain reads DSGVTQTPKHLITATGQRVTLRCSPRSGDLSVYWYQQSLDQGLQFLIQYYNGEERAKGNILERFSAQQFPDLHSELNLSSLELGDSALYFCASSVGRGTYYEQYFGPGTRLTVT.